This T cell receptor (beta chain) was obtained from a study of OX40 agonist ivuxolimab in advanced cancers. The repertoire was sequenced with immunoSEQ multiplex PCR; TCRdb's copy has only in-frame clones and lacks some. Of 20,000 to 25,000 clones in the sample, approximately 80% were seen once. The TCR comes from an adult with an advanced solid tumor such as melanoma, head and neck, liver or kidney cancer. Sequenced material: CD4+ or CD8+ T cells sorted from blood, taken in a trial of the OX40 agonist ivuxolimab.

The CDR3 nucleotides read TGCGCCAGCAGCCGGGAGGATACGAACACCGGGGAGCTGTTTTTT. Amino acid sequence: CASSREDTNTGELFF. The rearrangement uses TRBV4-1 and TRBJ2-2; weak D call: TRBD2 (6 bases). From germline, CDR1 is MGHRA and CDR2 YSYEKL. The CDR3 loop spans 15 amino acids. The V and J ends lost 4 bases and 0 bases respectively, with 9 bases between them.